This T cell receptor beta chain was captured in a study of blood T cells in healthy people across ages. Whole-study context: Researchers report that template switching captured about one barcoded beta molecule per two T cells. General study findings and limits: Percentage of naive T cells showed a strong correlation with TCR beta diversity.

V shed 0 bases and J shed 2 bases, with 11 bases lying between them. CDR1 LGHNA and CDR2 YSLEER come from the germline V gene. The CDR3 contains 15 residues. A second about 6 to 11 cycle PCR used barcoded and J-beta primers. From the 5' RACE reads, TCRdb called clonotypes with MiXCR, one entry per CDR3 protein. The sample yields approximately 820,000 distinct CDR3 sequences, around 45% seen once. As for this clonotype: The antigen remains undetermined.

The clonotype comes from a man aged 55 to 70 in good health. The sequenced material came from blood. The chain employs TRBV4-3 and TRBJ2-7; maybe TRBD1 (5 bases). CDR3 nucleotides: TGCGCCAGCAGCCAAGACAGGGCTCCTACCTACGAGCAGTACTTC. Residues: CASSQDRAPTYEQYF.